These 18 T cell receptor beta chains came from one sample sequenced in a study of patients and donors after allogeneic stem cell transplantation. TCRdb fed the RT-PCR reads into MiXCR, producing one record per CDR3 protein. The sample yields 150,000 to 200,000 distinct CDR3 sequences, around 30% seen once. Sample: blood, either unsorted or a sorted T cell fraction (not recorded which). These receptor sequences come from a human donor who was either an allogeneic HSCT recipient or a stem cell or donor lymphocyte infusion donor (not recorded which). It is not recorded whose cells these are; they may come from a transplant donor.

The chain couples TRBV19 to TRBJ1-5, with a tentative D call TRBD1 (5 bases). The germline V gene has CDR1 LNHDA and CDR2 SQIVND (reference sequence). The CDR3 covers 13 residues. V lost 0 bases, J lost 12 bases, and 12 bases lay in between. CDR3 sequence reads: CASSIDTGLIQHF. Written as DNA, the CDR3 is TGTGCCAGTAGTATAGATACGGGGCTTATCCAGCATTTT.

This clonotype was counted a few times. V is TRBV12-3 or TRBV12-4 and J is TRBJ2-1; D is perhaps TRBD2 (6 bases). The CDR3 consists of 15 residues. V lost 5 bases and J lost 4, with 15 bases in between. The CDR3 reads CASSPGGWAYNEQFF. The CDR3 DNA is TGTGCCAGCAGTCCCGGAGGGTGGGCGTACAATGAGCAGTTCTTC.

The chain's CDR3 is CASSPYMRETQYF. The CDR3 nucleotides read TGTGCCAGCAGCCCTTATATGCGTGAGACCCAGTACTTC. V and J are TRBV14 and TRBJ2-5; D is ambiguous. Germline V lookup: CDR1 SGHDN, CDR2 FVKESK. V gave up 4 bases and J gave up 5 bases, with 11 bases separating them. The CDR3 has 13 amino acids.

The chain couples TRBV9 to TRBJ2-3; 15 nucleotides match TRBD2. V lost 3 bases and J lost 4; bases outside the gene matches: 3. Germline lookup yields CDR1 SGDLS and CDR2 YYNGEE. There are 16 residues in the CDR3. In nucleotides, the CDR3 is TGTGCCAGCAGCGGGACTAGCGGGAGGGACGCAGATACGCAGTATTTT. This gives the protein CASSGTSGRDADTQYF.

This clonotype was seen repeatedly, ten times or more. V and J are TRBV10-3 and TRBJ1-2, with D tentatively TRBD1 (6 bases). Trimming left V 6 bases short and J 7 bases short, with 15 bases between. The germline V gene encodes CDR1 ENHRY and CDR2 SYGVKD. This CDR3 has 13 residues. CDR3 sequence (DNA): TGTGCCATCAGGAACAGGGAACGGCCTGGCTACACCTTC. Translating it yields CAIRNRERPGYTF.

The J gene is TRBJ2-7, the V gene TRBV28, with TRBD1 matching over 11 bases. There are 16 residues in the CDR3. In germline, CDR1 is MDHEN, CDR2 SYDVKM. V trimming: 6 bases; J trimming: 3 bases; junction bases outside the gene matches: 10. The CDR3 loop reads CASSPPDRGPLYEQYF. CDR3 DNA: TGTGCCAGCAGCCCGCCGGACAGGGGGCCTCTCTACGAGCAGTACTTC. The full variable domain, in which reference TRBV28 and TRBJ2-7 provide the parts outside the CDR3, is DVKVTQSSRYLVKRTGEKVFLECVQDMDHENMFWYRQDPGLGLRLIYFSYDVKMKEKGDIPEGYSVSREKKERFSLILESASTNQTSMYLCASSPPDRGPLYEQYFGPGTRLTVT.

There are a few counts of this clonotype. The CDR3 sequence is CSVETSIRNYNEQFF. CDR3 in DNA: TGCAGCGTGGAAACTAGCATTCGAAACTACAATGAGCAGTTCTTC. The V and J genes are TRBV29-1 and TRBJ2-1, with D tentatively TRBD2 (6 bases). The CDR3 has 15 residues. Germline CDR1 and CDR2: SQVTM and ANQGSEA. V was cut by 6 bases and J by 3 bases, with 18 bases left in between.

The chain carries TRBV6-5 and TRBJ2-7, with TRBD2 as a possible D gene (6 bases). V lost 6 bases and J 7 bases, leaving 19 bases between the germline ends. Germline loops: CDR1 MNHEY, CDR2 SVGAGI. This CDR3 contains 14 residues. The DNA for the CDR3 is TGTGCCAGCAGACGAGGGACTCGCTCGGGGGAGCAGTACTTC. Its translation is CASRRGTRSGEQYF.

This clonotype came up many times. This chain connects TRBV24-1 to TRBJ1-5; D may be TRBD1 (5 bases). V lost 2 bases to trimming and J lost 4 bases, with 14 bases between them. This CDR3 has 16 residues. The germline gives CDR1 KGHDR, CDR2 SFDVKD. The CDR3 nucleotides read TGTGCCACCAGTGATTCTTTCGGGGCCTTTAATCAGCCCCAGCATTTT. It translates to CATSDSFGAFNQPQHF.

The chain links TRBV3-1 to TRBJ2-4, with no clear D. Germline values: CDR1 LGHDT, CDR2 YNNKEL (reference sequence). Trimming removed 5 bases from V and 0 bases from J, with 8 bases in between. This CDR3 region has 14 residues. CDR3 in DNA: TGTGCCAGCAGCTTGGGCCTAGCCAAAAACATTCAGTACTTC. As protein: CASSLGLAKNIQYF.

The chain combines TRBV18 with TRBJ1-6, with TRBD1 matching over 8 bases. Germline-derived CDR1 and CDR2 are KGHSH and LQKENI. The CDR3 is 15 residues long. V was clipped by 3 bases and J by 7 bases; unmatched bases: 5. As DNA, the CDR3 is TGTGCCAGCTCACCCGGACAGGGCGCCAATTCACCCCTCCACTTT. Amino acid sequence: CASSPGQGANSPLHF.

The chain couples TRBV12-3 or TRBV12-4 to TRBJ1-3, with D maybe TRBD1 (5 bases). Between the trimmed V and J ends, which lost 6 bases and 9 bases, there was a span of 30 bases. The CDR3 totals 18 residues. CDR3 amino acids: CASREFSVQGRATGTIYF. The CDR3 DNA reads as TGTGCCAGCAGAGAATTTAGTGTTCAGGGACGAGCTACCGGCACCATATATTTT.

V usage is TRBV7-8 and J usage is TRBJ2-2; 10 bases agree with TRBD1. The germline V gene encodes CDR1 SGHVS and CDR2 FQNEAQ. The CDR3 runs to 15 residues. Trimming cost V 7 bases and J 5 bases; bases outside gene matches: 7. CDR3 loop: CASMRDRGGTGELFF. In DNA form, the CDR3 reads TGTGCCAGCATGCGGGACAGGGGAGGGACCGGGGAGCTGTTTTTT.

This clonotype has more than one count but fewer than ten. V usage is TRBV27 and J usage is TRBJ1-1; D is possibly TRBD1 (5 bases). The CDR3 contains 15 residues. V lost 10 bases to trimming and J lost 2 bases, with 20 bases between them. The germline V gene has CDR1 MNHEY and CDR2 SMNVEV (reference sequence). CDR3 sequence: CATSRGGGVNTEAFF. The CDR3 DNA follows: TGTGCCACCTCCCGGGGTGGGGGGGTAAACACTGAAGCTTTCTTT.

This chain uses TRBV5-8 with TRBJ1-6, with 8 positions matching TRBD1. The ends lost 2 bases at V and 8 bases at J; junction bases unmatched: 3. The V gene's germline CDR1 is SGHTS and CDR2 YDEGEE. The CDR3 is 14 residues long. CDR3 sequence (DNA): TGTGCCAGCAGCTTCGGACAGGGTTATTCACCCCTCCACTTT. It yields the protein CASSFGQGYSPLHF.

This clonotype was counted ten times or more. This chain uses TRBV29-1 with TRBJ1-1, with 11 bases aligning to TRBD1. The germline CDR1 and CDR2 sequences are SQVTM and ANQGSEA. The CDR3 extends over 13 amino acids. The ends lost 4 bases at V and 4 bases at J; junction bases unmatched: 2. The CDR3 nucleotides are TGCAGCGTTGGTGGGACAGGGGGCACTGAAGCTTTCTTT. Translated, it gives CSVGGTGGTEAFF.

This clonotype was picked up a small number of times. The V gene is TRBV4-1, the J gene TRBJ2-1, with D possibly TRBD2 on 6 matching bases. The CDR3 covers 14 residues. Trimming shortened V by 1 base and J by 6 bases, and 10 bases separated the two germline ends. CDR1 and CDR2 from the germline V gene are MGHRA and YSYEKL. The CDR3 is CASSQVGGPNEQFF. The CDR3 region has the DNA TGCGCCAGCAGCCAAGTCGGAGGGCCCAATGAGCAGTTCTTC.

The rearrangement joins TRBV7-7 to TRBJ2-7; 7 bases align to TRBD2. CDR1 and CDR2 (germline): SSHAT, FNYEAQ (reference sequence). There are 17 residues in the CDR3. This CDR3 reads CARRSGILDRLSYEQYF. CDR3 nucleotides: TGTGCTAGGAGAAGCGGGATCCTAGACCGTTTGAGCTACGAGCAGTACTTC.